These 21 T cell receptor beta chains came from one sample sequenced in a study of blood T cell repertoires in COVID-19. The method was immunoSEQ multiplex PCR; TCRdb's version includes in-frame clones alone and lacks a portion of them. The table lists nearly 200,000 clones, about 88% of them singletons. The sample consisted of peripheral blood. These receptors were collected from a middle-aged woman who had recovered from COVID-19.

This chain uses TRBV3-1 (or the pseudogene TRBV3-2) with TRBJ2-5; TRBD1 is a possible D gene (5 bases). The CDR3 sequence is 12 residues long. CDR1 and CDR2 from the germline V gene are LGHDT and YNNKEL (reference sequence). The germline V and J ends were trimmed by 1 base and 14 bases, with 14 bases remaining between them. CDR3 protein: CASSQGVRAGYF. The CDR3 DNA reads as TGTGCCAGCAGCCAAGGGGTCAGGGCTGGCTACTTC.

This clone was detected once. This chain links TRBV5-6 with TRBJ2-6; TRBD1 is a possible D gene (6 bases). Trimming cost V 3 bases and J 2 bases, with 9 bases left between them. There are 15 residues in the CDR3. CDR1 is SGHDT and CDR2 is YYEEEE in the germline V gene. The chain's CDR3 is CASSYRVTGANVLTF. The CDR3 nucleotides read TGTGCCAGCAGCTACAGGGTCACTGGGGCCAACGTCCTGACTTTC.

The gene calls are TRBV7-3 and TRBJ2-3; TRBD2 aligns across 7 bases. CDR3 length: 17 residues. Germline V gene data show CDR1 as SGHTA and CDR2 as FQGTGA. Germline trimming cut 5 bases from V and 2 bases from J; bases unmatched to any gene: 13. This CDR3 reads CASSARGGGPPTDTQYF. As DNA, the CDR3 is TGTGCCAGCAGCGCCCGAGGCGGGGGACCCCCCACAGATACGCAGTATTTT.

The V and J genes are TRBV7-9 and TRBJ1-4; D is unclear. CDR1 is SEHNR, CDR2 FQNEAQ, per germline (reference sequence). This CDR3 is 14 amino acids long. Trimming stripped 1 base from V and 8 bases from J, with 11 bases between. CDR3 protein: CASSLGGVGEKLFF. The DNA for the CDR3 is TGTGCCAGCAGCTTAGGAGGAGTCGGCGAAAAACTGTTTTTT.

The V and J genes are TRBV5-1 and TRBJ2-7; 9 bases fit TRBD1. The CDR3 has 15 residues. The germline CDR1 and CDR2 sequences are SGHRS and YFSETQ. V shed 0 bases, J shed 2 bases, and the junction held 3 bases outside the gene matches. Written as DNA, the CDR3 is TGCGCCAGCAGCTTGGGGGACAGGGAGACCTACGAGCAGTACTTC. This translates into CASSLGDRETYEQYF.

The chain uses TRBV6-2 or TRBV6-3 and TRBJ2-7, with D perhaps TRBD2 (6 bases). V dropped 5 bases and J dropped 1 base, with 18 bases sitting between them. This CDR3 has 16 residues. Germline V CDR1 and CDR2: MNHEY, SVGEGT. CDR3 region: CASSGWRREDSYEQYF. CDR3 bases: TGTGCCAGCAGTGGATGGAGAAGGGAGGATTCCTACGAGCAGTACTTC.

V gene TRBV5-4 combines with J gene TRBJ2-3, with 8 positions matching TRBD1. Germline lookup yields CDR1 SGHNT and CDR2 YYREEE (reference sequence). CDR3 length equals 18 residues. V dropped 6 bases and J dropped 0; count of bases not matched to a gene: 15. CDR3 sequence: CASTRGQRVSQSTDTQYF. CDR3 DNA sequence: TGTGCCAGCACCAGGGGGCAGCGGGTAAGCCAGAGCACAGATACGCAGTATTTT.

The CDR3 DNA sequence: TGTGCCAGCTCACCACGGGTAACAGGGGATAATGAAAAACTGTTTTTT. Translated, it gives CASSPRVTGDNEKLFF. This chain links TRBV18 with TRBJ1-4, with 7 nucleotides matching TRBD1. Germline-derived CDR1 and CDR2 are KGHSH and LQKENI. The CDR3 has 16 amino acids. Trimming at V came to 1 base and at J to 4 bases, leaving 6 bases not matched to a gene.

The rearrangement links TRBV4-3 to TRBJ1-3; TRBD1 might be the D (6 bases). V lost 4 bases to trimming and J lost 0 bases, with 22 bases between them. The CDR3 covers 19 residues. The germline CDR1 and CDR2 sequences are LGHNA and YSLEER. The CDR3 region is CASSLLGAGITPSGNTIYF. The CDR3 DNA reads TGCGCCAGCAGCCTCCTGGGGGCAGGAATTACCCCCTCTGGAAACACCATATATTTT.

CDR3 region: CASSTPRGRRRFEQFF. The CDR3 coding sequence is TGTGCCAGTAGTACCCCCAGAGGAAGACGAAGATTTGAGCAGTTCTTC. The rearrangement uses TRBV19 and TRBJ2-1; no firm D call. This CDR3 spans 16 amino acids. Germline V CDR1 and CDR2: LNHDA, SQIVND (reference sequence). V was trimmed by 4 bases and J by 9 bases, leaving 22 bases between them.

The CDR3 spells CASSPRGGGLAETQYF. CDR3 nucleotide sequence: TGTGCCAGCAGCCCAAGAGGGGGCGGGTTAGCAGAGACCCAGTACTTC. The V and J genes are TRBV27 and TRBJ2-5; TRBD1 agrees at 7 bases. From germline, CDR1 is MNHEY and CDR2 SMNVEV (reference sequence). The V segment lost 6 bases and the J segment 4 bases; nucleotides outside the gene matches: 14. The CDR3 length is 16 residues.

The chain has TRBV6-5 and TRBJ2-3, with D unresolved. This CDR3 spans 14 amino acids. V was shortened by 8 bases and J by 0 bases, with 12 bases between the two germline ends. Germline CDR1 is MNHEY and CDR2 is SVGAGI. CDR3 sequence (DNA): TGTGCCAGCTCCGAGCCGAGGAGCACAGATACGCAGTATTTT. Translating it yields CASSEPRSTDTQYF.

V and J are TRBV24-1 and TRBJ2-2; 9 nucleotides line up with TRBD2. This CDR3 is built from 17 residues. Germline V lookup: CDR1 KGHDR, CDR2 SFDVKD. Trimming took 3 bases from V and 1 from J; bases not matched to a gene: 5. The CDR3 sequence is CATSDGWREGNTGELFF. The CDR3 DNA reads as TGTGCCACCAGTGATGGGTGGCGGGAGGGGAACACCGGGGAGCTGTTTTTT.

This clone was seen more than once but under ten times. J is TRBJ2-7 and V is TRBV6-5; maybe TRBD2 (5 bases). V lost 2 bases to trimming and J lost 3 bases, with 17 bases between them. CDR1 MNHEY and CDR2 SVGAGI come from the germline V gene. This CDR3 has 16 residues. The CDR3 loop reads CASSYGRPGEIYEQYF. Written as DNA, the CDR3 is TGTGCCAGCAGTTACGGTCGCCCTGGGGAGATCTACGAGCAGTACTTC.

The chain is built from TRBV7-9 and TRBJ2-2; no clear D gene. Germline V gives CDR1 SEHNR, CDR2 FQNEAQ (reference sequence). With 5 bases removed from V and 5 bases from J, the gap between germline ends came to 9 bases. This CDR3 comprises 13 residues. CDR3 nucleotide sequence: TGTGCCAGCAGCCCCTACTCAACCGGGGAGCTGTTTTTT. Amino acid sequence: CASSPYSTGELFF.

This clone was counted a single time. The chain joins TRBV27 to TRBJ2-1; D is possibly TRBD2 (6 bases). Per the germline V gene, CDR1 is MNHEY and CDR2 is SMNVEV (reference sequence). The CDR3 contains 17 residues. V was trimmed by 4 bases and J by 2 bases, leaving 18 bases between them. The CDR3: CASSSSLVAATYNEQFF. CDR3 DNA sequence: TGTGCCAGCAGTTCCTCTTTAGTAGCGGCTACCTACAATGAGCAGTTCTTC.

This clone was observed once. The chain combines TRBV27 with TRBJ1-6; D is possibly TRBD1 (6 bases). Trimming removed 5 bases from V and 8 bases from J, with 13 bases in between. Germline V gives CDR1 MNHEY, CDR2 SMNVEV (reference sequence). The CDR3 has 14 residues. The CDR3 DNA follows: TGTGCCAGCAGTCCGACAGGCGAGGATTCACCCCTCCACTTT. This sequence encodes CASSPTGEDSPLHF.

The chain links TRBV28 to TRBJ2-3; 8 nucleotides align to TRBD1. The CDR3 consists of 15 residues. The V gene end was trimmed by 6 bases and the J gene end by 3 bases; junction bases not matched to a gene: 8. Germline loops: CDR1 MDHEN, CDR2 SYDVKM. The CDR3 bases are TGTGCCAGCAGCCCTGCGGGACAGGCAACAGATACGCAGTATTTT. It codes for CASSPAGQATDTQYF. The complete variable domain, with remaining parts taken from reference TRBV28 and TRBJ2-3, reads DVKVTQSSRYLVKRTGEKVFLECVQDMDHENMFWYRQDPGLGLRLIYFSYDVKMKEKGDIPEGYSVSREKKERFSLILESASTNQTSMYLCASSPAGQATDTQYFGPGTRLTVL.

The chain recombines TRBV7-8 with TRBJ2-7, with D possibly being TRBD2 (6 bases). The CDR3 runs to 15 residues. Germline-derived CDR1 and CDR2 are SGHVS and FQNEAQ. V shed 5 bases and J shed 12 bases, with 26 bases lying between them. The DNA of the CDR3 is TGTGCCAGCAGCCAGACGCGGGAAAGAACCGAGTCGTGGTACTTC. Amino acid sequence: CASSQTRERTESWYF.

This clone showed up just a few times. This chain's CDR3 is CASSRPGLLQPQHF. As DNA, the CDR3 is TGTGCCAGCAGTAGGCCGGGACTCCTTCAGCCCCAGCATTTT. The chain recombines TRBV28 with TRBJ1-5; tentatively, D is TRBD1 (5 bases). The CDR3 contains 14 residues. From germline, CDR1 is MDHEN and CDR2 SYDVKM. With 5 bases removed from V and 6 bases from J, the gap between germline ends came to 14 bases.

The chain joins TRBV4-2 to TRBJ2-7; a weak D match, TRBD2 (5 bases). Germline CDR1 is LGHNA and CDR2 is YNFKEQ. Trimming pared 4 bases from V and 4 bases from J, leaving 23 bases between. The length of the CDR3 is 17 residues. CDR3 sequence: CASSPARASSLSYEQYF. The CDR3 DNA reads as TGTGCCAGCAGCCCCGCCCGGGCTAGCTCTCTCTCATACGAGCAGTACTTC.